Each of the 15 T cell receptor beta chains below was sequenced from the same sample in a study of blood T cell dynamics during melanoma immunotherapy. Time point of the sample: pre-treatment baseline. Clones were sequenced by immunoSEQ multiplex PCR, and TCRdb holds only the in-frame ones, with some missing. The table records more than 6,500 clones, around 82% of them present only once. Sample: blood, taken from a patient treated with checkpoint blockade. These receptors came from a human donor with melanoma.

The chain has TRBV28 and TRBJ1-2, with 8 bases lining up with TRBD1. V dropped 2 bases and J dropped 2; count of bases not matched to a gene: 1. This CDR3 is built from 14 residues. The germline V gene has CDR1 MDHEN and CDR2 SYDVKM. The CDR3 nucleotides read TGTGCCAGCAGTTTAGGACAGGGCAACTATGGCTACACCTTC. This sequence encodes CASSLGQGNYGYTF.

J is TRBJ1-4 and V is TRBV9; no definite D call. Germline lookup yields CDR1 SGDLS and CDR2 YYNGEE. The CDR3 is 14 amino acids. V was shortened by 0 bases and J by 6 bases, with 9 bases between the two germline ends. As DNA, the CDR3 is TGTGCCAGCAGCGTAGGAAATAGAGATGAAAAACTGTTTTTT. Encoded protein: CASSVGNRDEKLFF.

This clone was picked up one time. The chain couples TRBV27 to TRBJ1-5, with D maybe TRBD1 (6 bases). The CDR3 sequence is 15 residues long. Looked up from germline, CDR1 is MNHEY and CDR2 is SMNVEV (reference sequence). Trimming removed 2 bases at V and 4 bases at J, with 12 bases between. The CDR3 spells CASSLSRGRNQPQHF. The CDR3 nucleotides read TGTGCCAGCAGTTTAAGCAGGGGAAGGAATCAGCCCCAGCATTTT.

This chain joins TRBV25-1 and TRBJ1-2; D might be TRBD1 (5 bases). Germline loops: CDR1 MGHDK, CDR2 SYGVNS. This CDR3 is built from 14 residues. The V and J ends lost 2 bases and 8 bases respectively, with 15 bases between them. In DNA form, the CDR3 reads TGTGCCAGCAGTGAAGTCGGCAGGGTGGGGGGCTACACCTTC. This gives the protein CASSEVGRVGGYTF.

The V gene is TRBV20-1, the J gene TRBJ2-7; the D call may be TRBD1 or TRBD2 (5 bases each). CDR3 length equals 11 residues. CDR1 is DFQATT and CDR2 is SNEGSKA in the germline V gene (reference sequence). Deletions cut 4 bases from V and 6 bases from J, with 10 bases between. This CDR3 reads CSAKPGSEQYF. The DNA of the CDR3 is TGCAGTGCTAAACCAGGGAGCGAGCAGTACTTC.

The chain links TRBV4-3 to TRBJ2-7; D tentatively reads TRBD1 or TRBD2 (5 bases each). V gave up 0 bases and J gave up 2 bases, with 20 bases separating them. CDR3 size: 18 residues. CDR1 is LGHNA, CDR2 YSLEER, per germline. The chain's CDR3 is CASSQEGVGLGPTYEQYF. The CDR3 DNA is TGCGCCAGCAGCCAAGAAGGAGTTGGATTGGGACCTACCTACGAGCAGTACTTC.

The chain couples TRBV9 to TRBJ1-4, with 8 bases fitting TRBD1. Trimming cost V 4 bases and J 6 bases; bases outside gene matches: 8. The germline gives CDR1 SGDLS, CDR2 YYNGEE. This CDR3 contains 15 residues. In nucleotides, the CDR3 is TGTGCCAGCAGCTCAGGGGGCGCTCAGGATGAAAAACTGTTTTTT. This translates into CASSSGGAQDEKLFF.

The DNA for the CDR3 is TGTGCCAGCAGTTTACGGGGGGGCGGTCAGCCCCAGCATTTT. Amino acids: CASSLRGGGQPQHF. V gene TRBV27 combines with J gene TRBJ1-5, with D perhaps TRBD1 (6 bases). Germline CDR1 is MNHEY and CDR2 is SMNVEV (reference sequence). This CDR3 contains 14 residues. The V end lost 2 bases, the J end lost 6 bases, and 11 bases lay between the germline ends.

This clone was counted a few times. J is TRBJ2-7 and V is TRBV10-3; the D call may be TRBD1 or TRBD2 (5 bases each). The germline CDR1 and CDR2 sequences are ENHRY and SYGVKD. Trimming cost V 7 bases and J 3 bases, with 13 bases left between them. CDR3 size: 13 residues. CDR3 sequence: CAIKGEGIYEQYF. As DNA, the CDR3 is TGTGCCATCAAGGGAGAGGGGATCTACGAGCAGTACTTC.

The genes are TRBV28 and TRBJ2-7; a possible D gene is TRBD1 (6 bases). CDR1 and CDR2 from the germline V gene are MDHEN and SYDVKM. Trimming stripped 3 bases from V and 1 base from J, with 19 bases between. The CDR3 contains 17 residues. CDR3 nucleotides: TGTGCCAGCAGTTTCTCACAGGGAACCGGGCTATCCTACGAGCAGTACTTC. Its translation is CASSFSQGTGLSYEQYF. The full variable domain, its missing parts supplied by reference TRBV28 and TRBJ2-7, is DVKVTQSSRYLVKRTGEKVFLECVQDMDHENMFWYRQDPGLGLRLIYFSYDVKMKEKGDIPEGYSVSREKKERFSLILESASTNQTSMYLCASSFSQGTGLSYEQYFGPGTRLTVT.

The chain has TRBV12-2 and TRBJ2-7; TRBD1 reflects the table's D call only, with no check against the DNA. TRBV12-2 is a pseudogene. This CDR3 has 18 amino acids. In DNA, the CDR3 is TGTGCAAGTCGCTTTGATTCATCTGGGACAGGGGCCCTCTACGAGCAGTACTTC. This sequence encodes CASRFDSSGTGALYEQYF.

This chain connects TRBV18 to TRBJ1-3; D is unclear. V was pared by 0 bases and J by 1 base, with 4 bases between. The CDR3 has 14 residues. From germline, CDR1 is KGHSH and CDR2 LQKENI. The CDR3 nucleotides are TGTGCCAGCTCACCACCTATATCTGGAAACACCATATATTTT. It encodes CASSPPISGNTIYF.

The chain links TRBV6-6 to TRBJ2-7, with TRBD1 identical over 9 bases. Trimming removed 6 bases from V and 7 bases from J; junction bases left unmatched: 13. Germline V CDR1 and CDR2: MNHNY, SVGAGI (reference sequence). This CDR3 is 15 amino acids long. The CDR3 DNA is TGTGCCAGCAGCGACACCGGGACAGGGTTGTGGGAGCAGTACTTC. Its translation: CASSDTGTGLWEQYF.

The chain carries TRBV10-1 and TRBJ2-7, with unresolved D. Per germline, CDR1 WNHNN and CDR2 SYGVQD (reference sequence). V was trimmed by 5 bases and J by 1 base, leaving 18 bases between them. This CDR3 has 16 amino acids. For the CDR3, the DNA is TGCGCCAGCAGTCCAGACCCACGCTATGGGTCCTACGAGCAGTACTTC. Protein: CASSPDPRYGSYEQYF.

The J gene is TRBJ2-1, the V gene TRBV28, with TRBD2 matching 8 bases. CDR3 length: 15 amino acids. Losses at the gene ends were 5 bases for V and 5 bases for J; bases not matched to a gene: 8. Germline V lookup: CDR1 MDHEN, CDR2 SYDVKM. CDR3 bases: TGTGCCAGCAGTCTCAGCGGGAGCGGGGACAATGAGCAGTTCTTC. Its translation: CASSLSGSGDNEQFF.